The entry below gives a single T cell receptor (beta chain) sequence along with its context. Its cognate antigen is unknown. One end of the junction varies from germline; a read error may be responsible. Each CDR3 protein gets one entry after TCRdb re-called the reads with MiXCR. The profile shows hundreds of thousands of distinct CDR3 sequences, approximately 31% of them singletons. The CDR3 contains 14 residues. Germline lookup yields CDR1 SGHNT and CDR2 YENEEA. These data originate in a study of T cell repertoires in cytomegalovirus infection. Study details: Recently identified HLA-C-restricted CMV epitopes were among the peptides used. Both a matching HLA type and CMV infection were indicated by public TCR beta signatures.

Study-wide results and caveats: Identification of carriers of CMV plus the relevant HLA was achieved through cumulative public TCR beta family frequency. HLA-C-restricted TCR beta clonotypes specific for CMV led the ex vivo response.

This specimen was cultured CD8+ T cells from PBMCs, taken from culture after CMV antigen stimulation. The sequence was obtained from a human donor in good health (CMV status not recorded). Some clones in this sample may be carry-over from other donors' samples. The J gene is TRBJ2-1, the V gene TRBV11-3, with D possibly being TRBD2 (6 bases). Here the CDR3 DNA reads TGTGCCAGCAGCTTCCGCGGGGCTAACAATGAGCGGTTCTTC. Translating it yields CASSFRGANNERFF.